This T cell receptor beta chain comes out of a study of CXCR3-negative and CXCR3-positive naive CD8 T cells. Whole-study results and caveats: Memory cells differed in TRBV-TRBJ usage, but naive CXCR3-negative and CXCR3-positive cells had similar usage. More hydrophobic TRB CDR3s occurred in CXCR3-positive than in CXCR3-negative naive cells.

With UMI labels, 5' RACE was used to prepare the TRB cDNA libraries. TCRdb reprocessed the 5' RACE reads, keeping one entry per CDR3 protein, no DNA. The ten most abundant clones cover 0.56% of a sample with 50,000 to 60,000 distinct CDR3 sequences. Sorting yielded triplicates of a few hundred thousand cells for each CD8+ T cell subset. A word on this clonotype: Its antigen is as yet unknown.

Sequenced input: naive CXCR3+ CD8+ T cells from blood. Noted subset: CD45RO-CCR7+CD27+CD95- naive CD8+ T cells expressing CXCR3 (TNR3+). The sequence came from a human donor in good health. Some clones in this sample may be carry-over from other donors' samples.

The CDR3 is CASNLGAVQYLPLEQFF. The rearrangement links TRBV19 to TRBJ2-1; the TCRdb D gene call, TRBD1, has no DNA to confirm it. The CDR3 totals 17 residues. Germline V lookup: CDR1 LNHDA, CDR2 SQIVND (reference sequence).